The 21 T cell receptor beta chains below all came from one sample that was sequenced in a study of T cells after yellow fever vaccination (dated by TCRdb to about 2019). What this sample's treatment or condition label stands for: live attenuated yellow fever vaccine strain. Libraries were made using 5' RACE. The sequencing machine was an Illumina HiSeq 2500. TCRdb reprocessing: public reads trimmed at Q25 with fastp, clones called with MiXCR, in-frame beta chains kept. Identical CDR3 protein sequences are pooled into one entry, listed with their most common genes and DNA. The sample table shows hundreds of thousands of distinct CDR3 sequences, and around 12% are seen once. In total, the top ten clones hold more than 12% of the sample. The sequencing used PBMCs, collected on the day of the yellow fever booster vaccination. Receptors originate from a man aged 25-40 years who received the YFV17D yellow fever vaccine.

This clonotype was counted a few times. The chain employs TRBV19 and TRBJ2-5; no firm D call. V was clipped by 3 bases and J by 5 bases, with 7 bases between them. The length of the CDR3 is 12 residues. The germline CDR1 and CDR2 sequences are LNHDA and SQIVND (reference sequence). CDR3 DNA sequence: TGTGCCAGTAGTATGCAGAGGGAGACCCAGTACTTC. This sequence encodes CASSMQRETQYF.

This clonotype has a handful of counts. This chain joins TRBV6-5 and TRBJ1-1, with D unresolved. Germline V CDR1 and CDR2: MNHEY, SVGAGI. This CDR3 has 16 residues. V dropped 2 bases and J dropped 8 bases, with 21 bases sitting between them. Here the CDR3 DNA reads TGTGCCAGCAGTTACGAGTCTTTAAGTGCGGGTGGGGAAGCTTTCTTT. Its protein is CASSYESLSAGGEAFF.

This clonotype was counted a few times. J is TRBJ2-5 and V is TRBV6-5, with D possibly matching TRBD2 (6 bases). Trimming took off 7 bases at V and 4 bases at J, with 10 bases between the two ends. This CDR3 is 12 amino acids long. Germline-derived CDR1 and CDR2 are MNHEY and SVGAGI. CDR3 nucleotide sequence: TGTGCCAGCAACCAGGGAGGAGAGACCCAGTACTTC. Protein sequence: CASNQGGETQYF.

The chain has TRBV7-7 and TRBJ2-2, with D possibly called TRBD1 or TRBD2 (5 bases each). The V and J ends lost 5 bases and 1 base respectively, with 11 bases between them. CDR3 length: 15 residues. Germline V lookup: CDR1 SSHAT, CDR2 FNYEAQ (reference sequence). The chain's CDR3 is CASSKGPVNTGELFF. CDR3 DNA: TGTGCCAGCAGCAAGGGACCGGTGAACACCGGGGAGCTGTTTTTT.

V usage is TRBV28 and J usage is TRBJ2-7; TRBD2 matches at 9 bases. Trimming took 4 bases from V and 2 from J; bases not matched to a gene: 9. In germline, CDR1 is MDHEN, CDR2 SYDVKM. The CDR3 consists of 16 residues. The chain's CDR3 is CASSSAPGTSPYEQYF. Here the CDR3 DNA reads TGTGCCAGCAGTTCGGCACCCGGGACTAGCCCCTACGAGCAGTACTTC.

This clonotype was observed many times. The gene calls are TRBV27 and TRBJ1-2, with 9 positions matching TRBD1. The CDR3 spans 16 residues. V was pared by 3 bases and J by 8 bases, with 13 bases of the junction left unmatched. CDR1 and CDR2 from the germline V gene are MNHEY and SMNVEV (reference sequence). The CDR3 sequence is CASSLGTGGGLVGYTF. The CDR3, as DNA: TGTGCCAGCAGTTTGGGAACAGGGGGCGGCTTGGTAGGCTACACCTTC.

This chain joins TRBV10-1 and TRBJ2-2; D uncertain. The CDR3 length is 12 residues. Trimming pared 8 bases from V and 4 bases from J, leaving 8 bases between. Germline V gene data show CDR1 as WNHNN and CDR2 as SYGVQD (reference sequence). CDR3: CASLSSTGELFF. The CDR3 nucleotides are TGCGCCAGCCTCTCCTCCACCGGGGAGCTGTTTTTT.

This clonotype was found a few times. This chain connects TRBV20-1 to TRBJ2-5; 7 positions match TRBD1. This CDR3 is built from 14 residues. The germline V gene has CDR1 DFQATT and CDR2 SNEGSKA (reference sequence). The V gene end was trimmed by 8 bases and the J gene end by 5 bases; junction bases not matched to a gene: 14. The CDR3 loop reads CSSKFDRVLETQYF. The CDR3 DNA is TGCAGTTCTAAGTTTGACAGGGTGTTGGAGACCCAGTACTTC.

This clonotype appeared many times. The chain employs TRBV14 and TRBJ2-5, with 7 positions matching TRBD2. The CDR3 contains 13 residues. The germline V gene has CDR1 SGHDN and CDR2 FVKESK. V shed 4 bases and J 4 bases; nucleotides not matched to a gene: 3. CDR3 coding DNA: TGTGCCAGCAGCCGGGACTACCTAGAGACCCAGTACTTC. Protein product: CASSRDYLETQYF.

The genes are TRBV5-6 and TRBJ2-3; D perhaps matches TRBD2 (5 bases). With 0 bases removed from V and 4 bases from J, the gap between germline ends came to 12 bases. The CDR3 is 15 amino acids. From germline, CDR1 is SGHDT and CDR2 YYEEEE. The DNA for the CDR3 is TGTGCCAGCAGCTTGGCAGCCTTGAGGGCAGATACGCAGTATTTT. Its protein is CASSLAALRADTQYF.

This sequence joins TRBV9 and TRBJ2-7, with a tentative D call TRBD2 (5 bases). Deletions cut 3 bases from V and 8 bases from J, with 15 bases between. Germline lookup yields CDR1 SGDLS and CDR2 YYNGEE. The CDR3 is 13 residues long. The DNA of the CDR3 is TGTGCCAGCAGCGATGGTCGGGATATCAAGCAGTACTTC. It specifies CASSDGRDIKQYF.

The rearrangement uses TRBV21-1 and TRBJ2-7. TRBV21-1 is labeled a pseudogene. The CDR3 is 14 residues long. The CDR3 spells CASSPTPHPYEQYF. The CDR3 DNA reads TGTGCCAGCAGTCCGACACCTCATCCTTACGAGCAGTACTTC.

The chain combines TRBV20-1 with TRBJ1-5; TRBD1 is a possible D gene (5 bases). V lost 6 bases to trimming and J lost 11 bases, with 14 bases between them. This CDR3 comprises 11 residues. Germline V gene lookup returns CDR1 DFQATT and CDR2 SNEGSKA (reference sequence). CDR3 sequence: CSASRGGAQHF. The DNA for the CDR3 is TGCAGTGCCAGTCGCGGGGGGGCCCAGCATTTT.

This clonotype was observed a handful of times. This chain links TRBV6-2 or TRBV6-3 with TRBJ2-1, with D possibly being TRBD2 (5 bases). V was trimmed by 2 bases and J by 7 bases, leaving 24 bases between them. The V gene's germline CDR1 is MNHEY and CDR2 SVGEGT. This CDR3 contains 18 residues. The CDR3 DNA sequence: TGTGCCAGCAGTTACGATGAGGGTCTAGCCACGGGTTGGAATGAGCAGTTCTTC. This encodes CASSYDEGLATGWNEQFF.

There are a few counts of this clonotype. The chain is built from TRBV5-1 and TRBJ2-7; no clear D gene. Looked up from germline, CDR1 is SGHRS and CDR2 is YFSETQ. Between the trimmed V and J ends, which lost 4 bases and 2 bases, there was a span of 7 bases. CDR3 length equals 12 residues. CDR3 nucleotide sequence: TGCGCCAGCAGCGGATCCGCCTACGAGCAGTACTTC. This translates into CASSGSAYEQYF.

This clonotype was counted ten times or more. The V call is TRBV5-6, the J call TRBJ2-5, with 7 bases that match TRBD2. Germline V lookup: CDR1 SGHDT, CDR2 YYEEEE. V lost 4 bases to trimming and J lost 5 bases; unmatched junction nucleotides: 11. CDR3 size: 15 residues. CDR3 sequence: CASSPGLEGGETQYF. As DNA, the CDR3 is TGTGCCAGCAGCCCAGGACTAGAGGGCGGGGAGACCCAGTACTTC.

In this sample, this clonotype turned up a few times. CDR3 residues: CASSLGPRSYNEQFF. DNA for the CDR3: TGCGCCAGCAGCCTCGGGCCTCGCTCCTACAATGAGCAGTTCTTC. The chain links TRBV5-1 to TRBJ2-1; D is undetermined. V lost 4 bases and J 0 bases, leaving 11 bases between the germline ends. Germline CDR1 and CDR2: SGHRS and YFSETQ. The length of the CDR3 is 15 residues.

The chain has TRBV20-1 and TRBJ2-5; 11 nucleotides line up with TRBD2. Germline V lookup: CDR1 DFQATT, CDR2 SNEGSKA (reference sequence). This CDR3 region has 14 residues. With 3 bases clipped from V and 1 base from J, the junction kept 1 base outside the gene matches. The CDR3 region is CSASGLAGQETQYF. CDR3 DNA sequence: TGCAGTGCTAGCGGACTAGCGGGCCAAGAGACCCAGTACTTC.

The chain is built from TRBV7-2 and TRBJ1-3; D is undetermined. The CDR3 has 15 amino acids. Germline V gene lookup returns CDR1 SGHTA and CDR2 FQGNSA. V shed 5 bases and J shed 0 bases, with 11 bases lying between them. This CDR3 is CASSTLTSSGNTIYF. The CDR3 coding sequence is TGTGCCAGCAGCACCTTGACAAGCTCTGGAAACACCATATATTTT.

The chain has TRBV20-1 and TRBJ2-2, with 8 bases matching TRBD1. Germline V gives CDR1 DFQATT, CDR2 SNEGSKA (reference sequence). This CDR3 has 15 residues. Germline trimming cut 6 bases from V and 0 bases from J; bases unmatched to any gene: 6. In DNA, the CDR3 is TGCAGTGCCACTGCAGGGGGCCCGAACACCGGGGAGCTGTTTTTT. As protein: CSATAGGPNTGELFF.

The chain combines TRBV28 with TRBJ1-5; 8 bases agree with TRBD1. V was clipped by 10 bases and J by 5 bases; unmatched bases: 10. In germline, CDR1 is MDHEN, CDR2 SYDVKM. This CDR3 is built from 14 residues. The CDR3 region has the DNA TGTGCCACCTTAGGGGACAGGAGACATCAGCCCCAGCATTTT. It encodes CATLGDRRHQPQHF.